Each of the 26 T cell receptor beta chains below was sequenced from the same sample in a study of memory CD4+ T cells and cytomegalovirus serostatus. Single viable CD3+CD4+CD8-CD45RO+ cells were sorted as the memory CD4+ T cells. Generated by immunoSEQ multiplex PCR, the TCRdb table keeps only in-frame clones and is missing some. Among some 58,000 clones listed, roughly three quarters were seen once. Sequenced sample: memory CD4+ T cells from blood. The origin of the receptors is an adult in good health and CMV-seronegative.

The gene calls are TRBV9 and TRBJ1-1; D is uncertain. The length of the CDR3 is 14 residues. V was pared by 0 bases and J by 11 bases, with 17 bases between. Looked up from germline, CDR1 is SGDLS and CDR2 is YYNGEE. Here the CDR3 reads CASSVGRAPSGAFF. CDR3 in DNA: TGTGCCAGCAGCGTAGGACGGGCCCCGAGTGGGGCTTTCTTT.

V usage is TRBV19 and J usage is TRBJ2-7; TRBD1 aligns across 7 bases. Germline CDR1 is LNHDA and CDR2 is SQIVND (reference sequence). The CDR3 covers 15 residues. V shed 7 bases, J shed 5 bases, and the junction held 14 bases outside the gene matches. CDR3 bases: TGTGCCAGTAAAAGGAGAGCAGGGGGTGAAAACGAGCAGTACTTC. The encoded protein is CASKRRAGGENEQYF.

The CDR3 nucleotides read TGTGCCAGCAGCACCCCTCCACCGGGACTCCTTCTTGGTGCCAAAAACATTCAGTACTTC. Translation: CASSTPPPGLLLGAKNIQYF. The genes are TRBV28 and TRBJ2-4, with D maybe TRBD2 (6 bases). The CDR3 consists of 20 residues. The V gene lost 6 bases and the J gene lost 1 base, with 28 bases spanning the gap. Germline CDR1 is MDHEN and CDR2 is SYDVKM.

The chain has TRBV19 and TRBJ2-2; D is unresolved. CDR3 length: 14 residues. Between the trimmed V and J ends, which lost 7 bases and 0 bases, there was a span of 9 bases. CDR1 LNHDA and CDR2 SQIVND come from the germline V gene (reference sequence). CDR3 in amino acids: CASNGLANTGELFF. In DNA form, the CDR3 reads TGTGCCAGTAACGGCCTAGCGAACACCGGGGAGCTGTTTTTT.

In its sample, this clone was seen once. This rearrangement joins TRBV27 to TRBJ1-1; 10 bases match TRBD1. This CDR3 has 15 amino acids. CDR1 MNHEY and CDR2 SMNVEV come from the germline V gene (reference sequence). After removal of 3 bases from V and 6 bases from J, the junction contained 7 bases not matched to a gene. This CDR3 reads CASSFPGQGKAEAFF. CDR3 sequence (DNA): TGTGCCAGCAGTTTTCCGGGACAGGGGAAGGCTGAAGCTTTCTTT.

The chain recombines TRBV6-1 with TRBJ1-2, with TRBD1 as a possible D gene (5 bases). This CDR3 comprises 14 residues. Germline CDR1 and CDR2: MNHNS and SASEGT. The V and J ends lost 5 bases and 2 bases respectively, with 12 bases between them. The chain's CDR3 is CASSSGGGNYGYTF. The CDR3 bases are TGTGCCAGCAGTTCCGGCGGGGGAAACTATGGCTACACCTTC.

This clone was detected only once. The CDR3 sequence is CASSLPGSGICQPQHF. The CDR3 coding sequence is TGTGCCAGCAGCCTCCCCGGGTCAGGGATTTGCCAGCCCCAGCATTTT. The chain uses TRBV11-3 and TRBJ1-5, with a weak D call TRBD1 (5 bases). The length of the CDR3 is 16 residues. Looked up from germline, CDR1 is SGHNT and CDR2 is YENEEA. The germline V and J ends were trimmed by 5 bases and 7 bases, with 21 bases remaining between them.

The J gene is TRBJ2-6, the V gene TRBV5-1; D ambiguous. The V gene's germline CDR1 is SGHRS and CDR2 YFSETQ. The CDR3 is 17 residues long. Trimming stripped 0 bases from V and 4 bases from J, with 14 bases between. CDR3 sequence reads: CASSLGNSGHGANVLTF. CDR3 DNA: TGCGCCAGCAGCTTGGGGAATTCTGGGCACGGGGCCAACGTCCTGACTTTC.

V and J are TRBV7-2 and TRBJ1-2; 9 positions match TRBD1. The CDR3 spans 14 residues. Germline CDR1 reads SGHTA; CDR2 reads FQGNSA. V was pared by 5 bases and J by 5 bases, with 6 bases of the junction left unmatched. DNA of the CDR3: TGTGCCAGCAGCCTTCCCGGGACAGGGTATGGCTACACCTTC. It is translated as CASSLPGTGYGYTF.

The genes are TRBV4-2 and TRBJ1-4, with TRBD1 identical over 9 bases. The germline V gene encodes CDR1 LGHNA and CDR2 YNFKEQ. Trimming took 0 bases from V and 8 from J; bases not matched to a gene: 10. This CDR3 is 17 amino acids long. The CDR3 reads CASSQDRSGTGMEKLFF. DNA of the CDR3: TGTGCCAGCAGCCAAGATCGTTCAGGGACAGGGATGGAAAAACTGTTTTTT.

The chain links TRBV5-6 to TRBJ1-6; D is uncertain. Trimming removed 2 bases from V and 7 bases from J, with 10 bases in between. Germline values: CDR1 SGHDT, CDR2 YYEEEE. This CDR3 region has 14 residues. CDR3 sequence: CASSFGRQNSPLHF. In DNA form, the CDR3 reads TGTGCCAGCAGCTTCGGGCGGCAAAATTCACCCCTCCACTTT.

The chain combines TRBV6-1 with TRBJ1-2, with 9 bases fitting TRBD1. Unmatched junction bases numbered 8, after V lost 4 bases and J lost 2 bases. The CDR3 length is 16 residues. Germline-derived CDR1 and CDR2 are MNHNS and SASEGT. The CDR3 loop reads CASSGALGTGNYGYTF. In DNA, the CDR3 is TGTGCCAGCAGTGGAGCCTTGGGGACAGGGAACTATGGCTACACCTTC.

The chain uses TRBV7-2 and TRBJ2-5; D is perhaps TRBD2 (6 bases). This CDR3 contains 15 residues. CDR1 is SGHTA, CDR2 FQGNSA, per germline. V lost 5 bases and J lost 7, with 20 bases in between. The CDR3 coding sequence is TGTGCCAGCAGCCAAGGGGACTGGGGCAGCGGGACCCAGTACTTC. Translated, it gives CASSQGDWGSGTQYF. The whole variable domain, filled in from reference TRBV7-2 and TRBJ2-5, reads GAGVSQSPSNKVTEKGKDVELRCDPISGHTALYWYRQSLGQGLEFLIYFQGNSAPDKSGLPSDRFSAERTGGSVSTLTIQRTQQEDSAVYLCASSQGDWGSGTQYFGPGTRLLVL.

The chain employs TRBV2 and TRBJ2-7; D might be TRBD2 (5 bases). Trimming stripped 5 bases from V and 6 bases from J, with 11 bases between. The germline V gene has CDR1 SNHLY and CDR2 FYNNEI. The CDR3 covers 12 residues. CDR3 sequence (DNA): TGTGCCAGCAGTAACCCGGGGTTCGAGCAGTACTTC. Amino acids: CASSNPGFEQYF.

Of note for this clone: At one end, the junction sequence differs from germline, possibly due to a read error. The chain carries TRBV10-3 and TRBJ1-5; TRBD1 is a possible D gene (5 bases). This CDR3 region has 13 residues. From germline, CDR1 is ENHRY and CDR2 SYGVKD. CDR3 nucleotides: TGTGCCATCAGTCAGGGATCAGGTCAGCCCCGGCATTTT. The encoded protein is CAISQGSGQPRHF.

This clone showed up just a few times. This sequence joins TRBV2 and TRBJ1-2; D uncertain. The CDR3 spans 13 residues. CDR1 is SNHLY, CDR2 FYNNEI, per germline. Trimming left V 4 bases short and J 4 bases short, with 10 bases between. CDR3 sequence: CASSAEQSYGYTF. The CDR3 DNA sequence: TGTGCCAGCAGTGCGGAGCAGAGCTATGGCTACACCTTC.

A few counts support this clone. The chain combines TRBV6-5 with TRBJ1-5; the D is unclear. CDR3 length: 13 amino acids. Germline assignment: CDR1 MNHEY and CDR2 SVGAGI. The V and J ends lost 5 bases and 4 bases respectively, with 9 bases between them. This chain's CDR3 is CASSQLRNQPQHF. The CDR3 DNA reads TGTGCCAGCAGTCAACTGAGAAATCAGCCCCAGCATTTT.

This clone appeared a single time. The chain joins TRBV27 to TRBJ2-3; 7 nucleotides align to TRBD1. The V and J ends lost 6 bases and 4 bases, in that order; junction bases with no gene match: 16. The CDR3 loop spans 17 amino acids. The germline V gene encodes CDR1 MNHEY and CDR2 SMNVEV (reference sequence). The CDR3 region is CASRPNTGTALSDTQYF. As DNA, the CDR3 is TGTGCCAGCAGACCGAACACTGGGACAGCTCTGTCAGATACGCAGTATTTT.

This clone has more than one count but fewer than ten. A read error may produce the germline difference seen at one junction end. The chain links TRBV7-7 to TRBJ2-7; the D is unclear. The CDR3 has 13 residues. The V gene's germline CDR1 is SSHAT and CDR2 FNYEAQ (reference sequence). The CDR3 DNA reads TGTGCTAGCAGCTTCAGAGTAAATTACGAGCAGTACTTC. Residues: CASSFRVNYEQYF.

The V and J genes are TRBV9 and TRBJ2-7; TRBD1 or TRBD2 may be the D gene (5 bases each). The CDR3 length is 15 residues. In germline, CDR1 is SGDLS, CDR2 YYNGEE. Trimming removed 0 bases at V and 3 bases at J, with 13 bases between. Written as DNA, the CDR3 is TGTGCCAGCAGCGTAGGGAGACGGGGCGACTACGAGCAGTACTTC. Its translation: CASSVGRRGDYEQYF.

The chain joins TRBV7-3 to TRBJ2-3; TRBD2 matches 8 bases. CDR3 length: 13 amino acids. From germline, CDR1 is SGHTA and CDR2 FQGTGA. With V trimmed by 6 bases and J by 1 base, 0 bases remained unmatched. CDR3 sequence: CASRLAGTDTQYF. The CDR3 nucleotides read TGTGCCAGCAGACTAGCGGGCACAGATACGCAGTATTTT.

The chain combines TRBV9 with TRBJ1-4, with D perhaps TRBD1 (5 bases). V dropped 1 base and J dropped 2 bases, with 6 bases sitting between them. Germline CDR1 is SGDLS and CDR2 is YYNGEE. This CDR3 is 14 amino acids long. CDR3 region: CASSVQGTNEKLFF. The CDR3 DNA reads TGTGCCAGCAGCGTACAGGGTACTAATGAAAAACTGTTTTTT.

DNA for the CDR3: TGTGCCATCAGTGTCAGAGATAATGAAAAACTGTTTTTT. This encodes CAISVRDNEKLFF. V and J are TRBV10-3 and TRBJ1-4, with D unclear. The ends were cut back, 4 bases at V and 4 bases at J, with 7 bases in the middle. The germline gives CDR1 ENHRY, CDR2 SYGVKD. This CDR3 is built from 13 residues.

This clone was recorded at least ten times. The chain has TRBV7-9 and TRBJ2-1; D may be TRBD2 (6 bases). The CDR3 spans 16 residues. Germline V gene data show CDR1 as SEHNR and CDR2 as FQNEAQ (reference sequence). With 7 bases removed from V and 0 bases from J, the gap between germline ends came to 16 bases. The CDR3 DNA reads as TGTGCCAGCACAAAACCGGGACTCCGCTCCTACAATGAGCAGTTCTTC. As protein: CASTKPGLRSYNEQFF.

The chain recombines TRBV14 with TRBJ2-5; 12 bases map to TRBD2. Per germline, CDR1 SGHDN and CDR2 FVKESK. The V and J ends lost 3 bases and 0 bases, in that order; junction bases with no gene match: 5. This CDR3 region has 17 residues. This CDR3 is CASSHPTSGGDQETQYF. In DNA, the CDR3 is TGTGCCAGCAGCCATCCGACTAGCGGGGGTGACCAAGAGACCCAGTACTTC.

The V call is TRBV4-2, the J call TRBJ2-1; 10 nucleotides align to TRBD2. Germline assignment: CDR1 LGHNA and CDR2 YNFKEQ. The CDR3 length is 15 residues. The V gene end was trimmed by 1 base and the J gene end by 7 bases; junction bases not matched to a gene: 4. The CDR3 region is CASSQGNSGRNEQFF. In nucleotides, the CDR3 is TGTGCCAGCAGCCAAGGAAATAGCGGGAGGAATGAGCAGTTCTTC.